Listed here are 24 T cell receptor beta chains from one sample, sequenced in a study of CD8 T cells in ankylosing spondylitis. TCRdb re-analysed the 5' RACE reads in MiXCR, keeping a single row per CDR3 protein. The sample has more than 650,000 distinct CDR3 sequences, roughly 10% seen once; the top ten hold roughly 0.51%. Their cognate antigens are unknown. Whole-study results and caveats: Seemingly characteristic of ankylosing spondylitis blood was a TCR beta motif consisting of under 10 highly homologous variants.

Sequenced sample: blood, either unsorted or a sorted T cell fraction (not recorded which). Receptors were obtained from a male donor with ankylosing spondylitis.

The chain carries TRBV20-1 and TRBJ1-1; TRBD1 matches at 7 bases. The CDR3 covers 17 residues. Unmatched junction bases numbered 16, after V lost 3 bases and J lost 3 bases. The germline gives CDR1 DFQATT, CDR2 SNEGSKA (reference sequence). CDR3 sequence reads: CSASHRGFVDWDTEAFF. In DNA, the CDR3 is TGCAGTGCTAGCCACAGGGGATTTGTGGATTGGGACACTGAAGCTTTCTTT.

The chain combines TRBV5-1 with TRBJ2-6; D unclear. Germline values: CDR1 SGHRS, CDR2 YFSETQ. There are 17 residues in the CDR3. Trimming removed 0 bases at V and 3 bases at J, with 13 bases between. The CDR3 region has the DNA TGCGCCAGCAGCTTGGCCCCAGGCCTTAGTGGGGCCAACGTCCTGACTTTC. Amino acid sequence: CASSLAPGLSGANVLTF.

This clonotype was picked up a small number of times. The chain carries TRBV5-1 and TRBJ2-1; D is perhaps TRBD2 (6 bases). CDR3 length equals 16 residues. V dropped 4 bases and J dropped 0 bases, with 14 bases sitting between them. Germline loops: CDR1 SGHRS, CDR2 YFSETQ. CDR3 nucleotide sequence: TGCGCCAGCAGCCCGTCTGCGGGGAGCTCCTACAATGAGCAGTTCTTC. Protein: CASSPSAGSSYNEQFF.

The CDR3 nucleotides are TGTGCCAGCAGCTTAGCTACCGAGCAGTACTTC. This translates into CASSLATEQYF. The gene calls are TRBV7-8 and TRBJ2-7; no reliable D call. Germline V gives CDR1 SGHVS, CDR2 FQNEAQ. The length of the CDR3 is 11 residues. With 0 bases removed from V and 6 bases from J, the gap between germline ends came to 3 bases.

V and J are TRBV2 and TRBJ2-3; 9 bases line up with TRBD1. Unmatched junction bases numbered 6, after V lost 8 bases and J lost 0 bases. Germline CDR1 and CDR2: SNHLY and FYNNEI. This CDR3 is 15 amino acids long. CDR3 residues: CASGGTGMSTDTQYF. The DNA for the CDR3 is TGTGCCAGCGGGGGGACAGGGATGAGCACAGATACGCAGTATTTT.

The sample holds a few counts of this clonotype. The rearrangement uses TRBV9 and TRBJ1-1; the D gene is possibly TRBD1 (6 bases). CDR3 length equals 17 residues. The V gene lost 2 bases and the J gene lost 1 base, with 18 bases spanning the gap. The germline V gene has CDR1 SGDLS and CDR2 YYNGEE. Written as DNA, the CDR3 is TGTGCCAGCAGCGTCAGCGTACTGGGGGCAGGGAACACTGAAGCTTTCTTT. Its protein is CASSVSVLGAGNTEAFF.

This clonotype was counted between two and nine times. The CDR3, as DNA: TGTGCCAGCAGACACTCAGGCAGGAGCTACGAGCAGTACTTC. Translation: CASRHSGRSYEQYF. The rearrangement links TRBV6-2 or TRBV6-3 to TRBJ2-7; no definite D call. CDR1 and CDR2 (germline): MNHEY, SVGEGT. CDR3 length: 14 amino acids. V dropped 6 bases and J dropped 3 bases, with 15 bases sitting between them.

This chain links TRBV6-2 or TRBV6-3 with TRBJ2-6, with D unresolved. The CDR3 length is 15 residues. Per germline, CDR1 MNHEY and CDR2 SVGEGT. The V end was cut by 2 bases, the J end by 4 bases, with 9 bases between. CDR3 in amino acids: CASSYGYPGANVLTF. In DNA, the CDR3 is TGTGCCAGCAGTTACGGGTATCCCGGGGCCAACGTCCTGACTTTC.

This clonotype was observed at least ten times. The chain has TRBV29-1 and TRBJ2-5; the D gene is possibly TRBD2 (5 bases). CDR1 is SQVTM and CDR2 is ANQGSEA in the germline V gene. V lost 4 bases and J lost 0, with 6 bases in between. The CDR3 is made up of 12 amino acids. The CDR3 loop reads CSVGTYQETQYF. CDR3 sequence (DNA): TGCAGCGTTGGGACTTACCAAGAGACCCAGTACTTC.

In its sample, this clonotype was seen a few times. The chain employs TRBV19 and TRBJ1-2; TRBD1 agrees at 8 bases. Germline V gives CDR1 LNHDA, CDR2 SQIVND (reference sequence). Trimming removed 5 bases from V and 7 bases from J; junction bases left unmatched: 6. This CDR3 has 13 residues. The CDR3 nucleotides read TGTGCCAGTAGTTTGGGACAGGCCCTTGGCTACACCTTC. Encoded protein: CASSLGQALGYTF. The variable domain in full, completed from reference TRBV19 and TRBJ1-2, reads DGGITQSPKYLFRKEGQNVTLSCEQNLNHDAMYWYRQDPGQGLRLIYYSQIVNDFQKGDIAEGYSVSREKKESFPLTVTSAQKNPTAFYLCASSLGQALGYTFGSGTRLTVV.

This chain uses TRBV20-1 with TRBJ2-7; TRBD2 agrees at 13 bases. The ends lost 0 bases at V and 2 bases at J; junction bases unmatched: 19. This CDR3 is built from 21 residues. CDR1 and CDR2 (germline): DFQATT, SNEGSKA (reference sequence). The CDR3: CSARDSLDSPGLAGTTYEQYF. Written as DNA, the CDR3 is TGCAGTGCTAGAGATTCCCTCGACAGCCCGGGACTAGCGGGAACGACCTACGAGCAGTACTTC.

The chain uses TRBV6-2 or TRBV6-3 and TRBJ1-4; weak D call: TRBD1 (5 bases). V was cut by 7 bases and J by 8 bases, with 17 bases left in between. Germline V gene lookup returns CDR1 MNHEY and CDR2 SVGEGT. The CDR3 contains 14 residues. The CDR3 bases are TGTGCCAGCAATCGAGACAGTTATTCGGAAAAACTGTTTTTT. It encodes CASNRDSYSEKLFF.

This clonotype has a handful of counts. The rearrangement uses TRBV24-1 and TRBJ2-7, with D perhaps TRBD1 (6 bases). Germline CDR1 reads KGHDR; CDR2 reads SFDVKD. The CDR3 is made up of 15 amino acids. Trimming removed 1 base from V and 5 bases from J, with 14 bases in between. The CDR3 DNA is TGTGCCACCAGTGATTTAGGGCAGGGGAACGACGAGCAGTACTTC. Residues: CATSDLGQGNDEQYF.

This clonotype showed up just a few times. The CDR3 is CSATGQGTTYEQYF. CDR3 bases: TGCAGTGCTACCGGGCAGGGGACAACCTACGAGCAGTACTTC. The genes are TRBV20-1 and TRBJ2-7; a possible D gene is TRBD1 (6 bases). This CDR3 is built from 14 residues. Germline V gene sequence: CDR1 DFQATT, CDR2 SNEGSKA (reference sequence). Trimming cost V 4 bases and J 2 bases, with 15 bases left between them.

The chain links TRBV5-1 to TRBJ2-7; D gene unclear. Germline-derived CDR1 and CDR2 are SGHRS and YFSETQ. The V gene lost 5 bases and the J gene lost 3 bases, with 18 bases spanning the gap. CDR3 length: 15 amino acids. The CDR3 bases are TGCGCCAGCAGTCGTTCCGGAACTTTAAACTACGAGCAGTACTTC. It yields the protein CASSRSGTLNYEQYF.

This clonotype has only a few counts. The chain couples TRBV7-8 to TRBJ2-3, with D tentatively TRBD2 (6 bases). V was clipped by 6 bases and J by 3 bases, with 25 bases between them. The CDR3 runs 18 residues. Germline values: CDR1 SGHVS, CDR2 FQNEAQ. CDR3 sequence (DNA): TGTGCCAGCAGTTTACTGGGGGGAAGGAAATACCGAACAGATACGCAGTATTTT. This translates into CASSLLGGRKYRTDTQYF. The full variable domain, rest sourced from reference TRBV7-8 and TRBJ2-3, is GAGVSQSPRYKVAKRGQDVALRCDPISGHVSLFWYQQALGQGPEFLTYFQNEAQLDKSGLPSDRFFAERPEGSVSTLKIQRTQQEDSAVYLCASSLLGGRKYRTDTQYFGPGTRLTVL.

The chain joins TRBV6-5 to TRBJ1-5; perhaps TRBD1 as D (5 bases). Trimming removed 4 bases from V and 7 bases from J, with 11 bases in between. CDR1 is MNHEY and CDR2 is SVGAGI in the germline V gene. The CDR3 is 13 residues long. This chain's CDR3 is CASSWGPEQPQHF. The CDR3, as DNA: TGTGCCAGCAGTTGGGGCCCCGAGCAGCCCCAGCATTTT.

In its sample, this clonotype was seen many times. The chain recombines TRBV5-1 with TRBJ2-1, with 7 bases fitting TRBD2. V was pared by 3 bases and J by 3 bases, with 21 bases of the junction left unmatched. Germline CDR1 is SGHRS and CDR2 is YFSETQ. The CDR3 has 20 amino acids. CDR3 protein: CASSSPGASGPKGDYNEQFF. Here the CDR3 DNA reads TGCGCCAGCAGCTCTCCCGGGGCTAGCGGTCCTAAAGGGGACTACAATGAGCAGTTCTTC.

This clonotype was seen a handful of times. A read error may account for a junction end that differs from germline. The J gene is TRBJ2-1, the V gene TRBV7-7; D possibly uses TRBD1 or TRBD2 (6 bases each). Germline lookup yields CDR1 SSHAT and CDR2 FNYEAQ (reference sequence). This CDR3 has 16 amino acids. The CDR3 is CASSLGTGAADNEQFF. The CDR3 DNA reads TGTGCTAGCAGCCTAGGGACGGGGGCGGCGGACAATGAGCAGTTCTTC.

This clonotype was picked up a small number of times. V usage is TRBV20-1 and J usage is TRBJ1-5; unclear D gene. Trimming took 0 bases from V and 4 from J, leaving 10 bases between them. The germline CDR1 and CDR2 sequences are DFQATT and SNEGSKA (reference sequence). This CDR3 region has 14 residues. In nucleotides, the CDR3 is TGCAGTGCTAGAGATGAAGGGTTGAATCAGCCCCAGCATTTT. Its protein is CSARDEGLNQPQHF.

This rearrangement joins TRBV6-1 to TRBJ2-7; 8 nucleotides match TRBD2. V shed 10 bases, J shed 2 bases, and the junction held 7 bases outside the gene matches. The CDR3 totals 13 residues. Germline CDR1 reads MNHNS; CDR2 reads SASEGT. In DNA, the CDR3 is TGTGCCACGGGGGGGGGAGCCACCTACGAGCAGTACTTC. It yields the protein CATGGGATYEQYF.

This clonotype was recorded at least ten times. The DNA of the CDR3 is TGTGCCAGCAGCTTAGGCGGGAACACGAATTCACCCCTCCACTTT. It codes for CASSLGGNTNSPLHF. The chain links TRBV7-2 to TRBJ1-6; no clear D. The CDR3 has 15 amino acids. Per the germline V gene, CDR1 is SGHTA and CDR2 is FQGNSA. The V and J ends lost 1 base and 7 bases respectively, with 11 bases between them. Looking up the rest from reference TRBV7-2 and TRBJ1-6 gives the full variable domain: GAGVSQSPSNKVTEKGKDVELRCDPISGHTALYWYRQSLGQGLEFLIYFQGNSAPDKSGLPSDRFSAERTGGSVSTLTIQRTQQEDSAVYLCASSLGGNTNSPLHFGNGTRLTVT.

There are a few counts of this clonotype. The DNA for the CDR3 is TGTGCCAGCAGGAGGCAGGGGTTTCCCCCCTACGAGCAGTACTTC. Translation: CASRRQGFPPYEQYF. V usage is TRBV6-2 or TRBV6-3 and J usage is TRBJ2-7; the D gene is possibly TRBD1 (6 bases). V gave up 6 bases and J gave up 2 bases, with 17 bases separating them. Germline-derived CDR1 and CDR2 are MNHEY and SVGEGT. The CDR3 covers 15 residues.

This clonotype was detected ten times or more. The chain uses TRBV7-2 and TRBJ2-3, with no clear D. V lost 5 bases and J 8 bases, leaving 11 bases between the germline ends. CDR3 length: 12 amino acids. Per the germline V gene, CDR1 is SGHTA and CDR2 is FQGNSA. CDR3 sequence: CASSDRTVTQYF. CDR3 coding DNA: TGTGCCAGCAGCGATCGGACGGTTACGCAGTATTTT.